The 15 T cell receptor beta chains listed next were all sequenced from one sample in a study of memory CD4+ T cells and cytomegalovirus serostatus. TCRdb keeps only in-frame clones here, not all; method: immunoSEQ multiplex PCR. Of 70,000 or so clones listed, around 78% are singletons. Single viable CD3+CD4+CD8-CD45RO+ cells were sorted as the memory CD4+ T cells. The sequenced sample was memory CD4+ T cells from blood. These receptor sequences come from an adult in good health and CMV-seropositive.

The J gene is TRBJ2-7, the V gene TRBV30, with D maybe TRBD2 (5 bases). Germline V gene sequence: CDR1 GTSNPN, CDR2 SVGIG (reference sequence). V lost 2 bases, J lost 3 bases, and 14 bases lay in between. The CDR3 loop spans 14 amino acids. The CDR3 nucleotides are TGTGCCTGGAGTATATCGGGGAACCACTACGAGCAGTACTTC. Translated, it gives CAWSISGNHYEQYF.

The V call is TRBV6-1, the J call TRBJ2-7; no clear D. Germline V lookup: CDR1 MNHNS, CDR2 SASEGT. This CDR3 is 13 amino acids long. V shed 2 bases and J shed 5 bases, with 10 bases lying between them. Here the CDR3 reads CASSELQVHEQYV. CDR3 in DNA: TGTGCCAGCAGTGAACTTCAGGTCCACGAGCAGTACGTC.

This chain joins TRBV5-1 and TRBJ1-1, with D perhaps TRBD1 (5 bases). CDR1 is SGHRS and CDR2 is YFSETQ in the germline V gene. V was cut by 0 bases and J by 4 bases, with 10 bases left in between. CDR3 length: 14 amino acids. The CDR3 nucleotides are TGCGCCAGCAGCTTGGGGGGTGGGGGCACTGAAGCTTTCTTT. Encoded protein: CASSLGGGGTEAFF.

This clone is medium-sized. The V gene is TRBV6-1, the J gene TRBJ1-4, with TRBD1 matching over 7 bases. The germline V gene has CDR1 MNHNS and CDR2 SASEGT. CDR3 length: 14 residues. After removal of 5 bases from V and 7 bases from J, the junction contained 7 bases not matched to a gene. The CDR3 sequence: CASSPGQTREKLFF. The CDR3, as DNA: TGTGCCAGCAGTCCGGGACAGACCCGTGAAAAACTGTTTTTT.

Turning to this clone: This sample also contains other DNA sequences that code for the same CDR3. This chain connects TRBV2 to TRBJ2-3; D is undetermined. Germline assignment: CDR1 SNHLY and CDR2 FYNNEI. CDR3 length: 11 residues. V lost 3 bases to trimming and J lost 3 bases, with 1 base between them. The CDR3 protein is CASSETDTQYF. The CDR3 DNA reads as TGTGCCAGCAGTGAGACAGATACGCAGTATTTT.

This clone was picked up a small number of times. CDR3 amino acids: CASSGQSYGYTF. The CDR3 region has the DNA TGTGCCAGCAGCGGACAGAGCTATGGCTACACCTTC. The chain employs TRBV7-2 and TRBJ1-2, with a tentative D call TRBD1 (6 bases). Germline V gene lookup returns CDR1 SGHTA and CDR2 FQGNSA. Trimming took off 5 bases at V and 4 bases at J, with 8 bases between the two ends. This CDR3 spans 12 amino acids.

V gene TRBV5-4 combines with J gene TRBJ2-1, with D maybe TRBD1 (6 bases). The CDR3 has 14 residues. Trimming took 0 bases from V and 5 from J, leaving 9 bases between them. Germline V gives CDR1 SGHNT, CDR2 YYREEE (reference sequence). In nucleotides, the CDR3 is TGTGCCAGCAGCTTGGGGGGGCTCAACAATGAGCAGTTCTTC. Translating gives CASSLGGLNNEQFF. Combining the CDR3 with reference TRBV5-4 and TRBJ2-1 gives the whole variable domain ETGVTQSPTHLIKTRGQQVTLRCSSQSGHNTVSWYQQALGQGPQFIFQYYREEENGRGNFPPRFSGLQFPNYSSELNVNALELDDSALYLCASSLGGLNNEQFFGPGTRLTVL.

The rearrangement links TRBV5-1 to TRBJ1-1; 10 nucleotides align to TRBD1. The CDR3 spans 16 residues. Germline-derived CDR1 and CDR2 are SGHRS and YFSETQ. J gave up 0 bases and V 4 bases, and 6 bases lay outside the gene matches. The CDR3 is CASSVGQGVMNTEAFF. CDR3 sequence (DNA): TGCGCCAGCAGCGTAGGACAGGGGGTTATGAACACTGAAGCTTTCTTT.

The chain employs TRBV19 and TRBJ1-1; 7 nucleotides agree with TRBD1. Trimming at V came to 10 bases and at J to 7 bases, leaving 9 bases not matched to a gene. Germline assignment: CDR1 LNHDA and CDR2 SQIVND (reference sequence). The CDR3 spans 12 residues. In DNA form, the CDR3 reads TGTGCCACCATAGGACAGGCAGATGAAGCTTTCTTT. Its translation: CATIGQADEAFF.

The rearrangement joins TRBV5-3 to TRBJ2-5; possible D gene TRBD2, 5 bases. TRBV5-3 is designated an ORF whose function remains uncertain. With 4 bases removed from V and 5 bases from J, the gap between germline ends came to 21 bases. This CDR3 comprises 16 residues. The CDR3 DNA reads TGTGCCAGAAGCATCAAGTCGCAGGTGAGAGGGGAGACCCAGTACTTC. It translates to CARSIKSQVRGETQYF.

This chain connects TRBV6-4 to TRBJ2-7; the D call may be TRBD1 or TRBD2 (5 bases each). The CDR3 contains 14 residues. Germline CDR1 reads MRHNA; CDR2 reads SNTAGT. V gave up 8 bases and J gave up 2 bases, with 16 bases separating them. In DNA, the CDR3 is TGTGCCAGCTATCCCGGGGCCGTTGCCTACGAGCAGTACGTC. Its translation is CASYPGAVAYEQYV.

This chain joins TRBV7-6 and TRBJ2-1; tentative D call: TRBD1 (6 bases). Germline CDR1 and CDR2: SGHVS and FNYEAQ. V lost 5 bases to trimming and J lost 7 bases, with 12 bases between them. There are 13 residues in the CDR3. The CDR3 DNA is TGTGCCAGCAGCAAGAACAGGGTGAATGAGCAGTTCTTC. Its translation is CASSKNRVNEQFF.

The V and J genes are TRBV7-8 and TRBJ2-2; D assignment may be TRBD1 or TRBD2 (6 bases each). V gave up 2 bases and J gave up 3 bases, with 10 bases separating them. The CDR3 extends over 15 amino acids. Germline values: CDR1 SGHVS, CDR2 FQNEAQ. The CDR3 protein is CASSLRGGYTGELFF. CDR3 sequence (DNA): TGTGCCAGCAGCTTACGAGGGGGGTACACCGGGGAGCTGTTTTTT.

The rearrangement uses TRBV25-1 and TRBJ1-2; D possibly corresponds to TRBD1 (5 bases). Trimming removed 3 bases from V and 0 bases from J, with 14 bases in between. Germline lookup yields CDR1 MGHDK and CDR2 SYGVNS. The CDR3 loop spans 16 amino acids. CDR3 bases: TGTGCCAGCAGTGATCCGGGACGGACCTCTAACTATGGCTACACCTTC. It encodes CASSDPGRTSNYGYTF.

The genes are TRBV4-1 and TRBJ2-7, with D unclear. Per the germline V gene, CDR1 is MGHRA and CDR2 is YSYEKL. V was cut by 2 bases and J by 0 bases, with 8 bases left in between. The CDR3 is made up of 14 amino acids. This chain's CDR3 is CASSQPRSSYEQYF. As DNA, the CDR3 is TGCGCCAGCAGCCAACCCAGGAGCTCCTACGAGCAGTACTTC.